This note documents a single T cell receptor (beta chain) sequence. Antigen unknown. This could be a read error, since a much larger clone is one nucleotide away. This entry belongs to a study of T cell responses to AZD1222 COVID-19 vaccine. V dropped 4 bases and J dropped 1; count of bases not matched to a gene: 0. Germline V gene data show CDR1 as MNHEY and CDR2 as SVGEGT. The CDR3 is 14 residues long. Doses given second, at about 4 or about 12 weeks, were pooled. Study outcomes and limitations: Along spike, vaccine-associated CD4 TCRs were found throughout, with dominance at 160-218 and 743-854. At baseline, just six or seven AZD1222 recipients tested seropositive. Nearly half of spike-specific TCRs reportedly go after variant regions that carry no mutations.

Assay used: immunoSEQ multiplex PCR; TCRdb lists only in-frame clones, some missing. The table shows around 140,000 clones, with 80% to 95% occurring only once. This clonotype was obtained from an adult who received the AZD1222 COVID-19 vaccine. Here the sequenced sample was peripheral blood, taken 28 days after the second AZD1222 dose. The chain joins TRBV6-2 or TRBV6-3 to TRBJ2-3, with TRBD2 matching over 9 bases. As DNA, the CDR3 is TGTGCCAGCAGTTTAGCGGGAGGCACAGATACGCAGTATTTT. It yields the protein CASSLAGGTDTQYF.